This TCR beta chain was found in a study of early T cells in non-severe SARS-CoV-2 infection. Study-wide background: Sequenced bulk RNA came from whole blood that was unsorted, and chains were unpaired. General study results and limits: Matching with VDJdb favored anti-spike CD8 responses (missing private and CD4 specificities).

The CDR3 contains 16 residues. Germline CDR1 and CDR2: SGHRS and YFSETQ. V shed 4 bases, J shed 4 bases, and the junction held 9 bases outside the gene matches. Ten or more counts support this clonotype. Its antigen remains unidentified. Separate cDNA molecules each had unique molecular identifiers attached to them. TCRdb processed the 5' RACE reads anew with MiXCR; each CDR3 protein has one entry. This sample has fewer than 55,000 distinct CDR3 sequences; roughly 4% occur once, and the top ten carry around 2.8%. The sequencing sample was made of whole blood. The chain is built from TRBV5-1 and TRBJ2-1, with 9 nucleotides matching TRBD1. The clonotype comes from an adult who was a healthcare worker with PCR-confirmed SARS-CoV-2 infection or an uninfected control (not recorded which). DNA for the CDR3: TGCGCCAGCAGCCCCGGGACAGGGCTAGAGTACAATGAGCAGTTCTTC. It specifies CASSPGTGLEYNEQFF.